Given below is one TCR beta chain in context. The table came from immunoSEQ multiplex PCR; TCRdb's copy has only in-frame clones and leaves some out. The repertoire holds about 83,000 clones, roughly 85% seen once, with roughly 3.2% in the top ten. This sample was taken from a study of T cell responses to AZD1222 COVID-19 vaccine. This CDR3 is built from 15 residues. Germline CDR1 SGDLS, CDR2 YYNGEE. J gave up 7 bases and V 2 bases, and 6 bases lay outside the gene matches. The sequence was collected from an adult who received the AZD1222 COVID-19 vaccine. The specimen was peripheral blood, collected 28 days after the second AZD1222 dose. The chain is built from TRBV9 and TRBJ2-1; 10 bases map to TRBD1. The CDR3 region is CASSVTTGGVNEQFF. The CDR3 region has the DNA TGTGCCAGCAGCGTTACGACAGGGGGCGTGAATGAGCAGTTCTTC. Based on the CDR3 plus reference TRBV9 and TRBJ2-1, the full variable domain is DSGVTQTPKHLITATGQRVTLRCSPRSGDLSVYWYQQSLDQGLQFLIQYYNGEERAKGNILERFSAQQFPDLHSELNLSSLELGDSALYFCASSVTTGGVNEQFFGPGTRLTVL.